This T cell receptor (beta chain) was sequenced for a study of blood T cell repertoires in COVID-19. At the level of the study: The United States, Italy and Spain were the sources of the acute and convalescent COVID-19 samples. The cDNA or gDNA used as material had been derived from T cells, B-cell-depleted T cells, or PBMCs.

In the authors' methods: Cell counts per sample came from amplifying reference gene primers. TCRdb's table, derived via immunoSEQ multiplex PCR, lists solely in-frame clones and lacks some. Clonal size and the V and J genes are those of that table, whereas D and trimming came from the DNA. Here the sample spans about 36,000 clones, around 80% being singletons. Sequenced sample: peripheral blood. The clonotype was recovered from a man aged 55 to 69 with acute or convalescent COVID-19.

The CDR3 sequence: CASSRGGARSPLHF. In DNA form, the CDR3 reads TGTGCCAGCAGTAGAGGGGGGGCACGTTCACCCCTCCACTTT. The chain couples TRBV28 to TRBJ1-6; possible D gene TRBD1, 6 bases. Trimming cost V 5 bases and J 9 bases, with 14 bases left between them. Per germline, CDR1 MDHEN and CDR2 SYDVKM. The CDR3 consists of 14 residues.